This record looks at one TCR beta chain sequence and its context. This record comes from a study of control samples from healthy donors and cancer patients. Sequencing was performed with immunoSEQ multiplex PCR; in TCRdb, only in-frame clones are kept and a portion is missing. Among about 170,000 clones, about 93% were seen once, and the ten largest hold over 4%. Germline V lookup: CDR1 MNHNS, CDR2 SASEGT. The CDR3 consists of 16 residues. With V trimmed by 4 bases and J by 5 bases, 11 bases remained unmatched. The chain uses TRBV6-1 and TRBJ2-3; 8 bases are shared with TRBD2. The sequence was obtained from a woman in her fifties or sixties in good health. Sequences were obtained from blood. CDR3 in DNA: TGTGCCAGCAGTGCAGTAGCGGGGTCCCAGCGAGATACGCAGTATTTT. The encoded protein is CASSAVAGSQRDTQYF.